Below are 6 T cell receptor beta chains sequenced from a single sample in a study of blood T cells in healthy people across ages. PCR was performed a second time for about 6 to 11 cycles using a sample-barcoded 5' primer and a J-beta primer mix. One entry per CDR3 protein, called by TCRdb with MiXCR from the 5' RACE reads. Counted here are around 820,000 distinct CDR3 sequences, more than 20% occurring once; the ten biggest clones make up 3% to 4.5%. This same sample was also taken into another study, of T cells of mothers and their children.

The sequencing input was blood. The receptors here all came from a boy aged 5-17 years in good health.

This clonotype was counted between two and nine times. The chain has TRBV20-1 and TRBJ2-1; 10 bases are shared with TRBD2. The CDR3 is made up of 15 amino acids. The germline V gene encodes CDR1 DFQATT and CDR2 SNEGSKA (reference sequence). V was pared by 6 bases and J by 9 bases, with 14 bases of the junction left unmatched. The CDR3 loop reads CSAPISGRAEGEQFF. DNA of the CDR3: TGCAGTGCCCCAATCAGCGGGAGGGCCGAGGGTGAGCAGTTCTTC.

This clonotype was observed at least ten times. This rearrangement joins TRBV7-9 to TRBJ2-5; perhaps TRBD2 as D (6 bases). Germline CDR1 SEHNR, CDR2 FQNEAQ (reference sequence). The ends were cut back, 1 base at V and 3 bases at J, with 15 bases in the middle. The CDR3 totals 16 residues. CDR3 nucleotides: TGTGCCAGCAGCTTAGGGCCAACGGGAGATAAAGAGACCCAGTACTTC. Encoded protein: CASSLGPTGDKETQYF. Full variable domain (remainder filled in from reference TRBV7-9 and TRBJ2-5): DTGVSQNPRHKITKRGQNVTFRCDPISEHNRLYWYRQTLGQGPEFLTYFQNEAQLEKSRLLSDRFSAERPKGSFSTLEIQRTEQGDSAMYLCASSLGPTGDKETQYFGPGTRLLVL.

This clonotype was detected a few times. Compared with germline, one end of the junction differs, possibly owing to a read error. V gene TRBV7-3 combines with J gene TRBJ2-2; 7 nucleotides match TRBD2. There are 16 residues in the CDR3. Germline V gene sequence: CDR1 SGHTA, CDR2 FQGTGA. DNA for the CDR3: TGTACCAGCAGCTTTTATGGGGGGGAGAACACCGGGGAGCTGTTTTTT. Translating gives CTSSFYGGENTGELFF.

This clonotype showed up just once. This chain uses TRBV20-1 with TRBJ2-4, with no clear D. V was trimmed by 7 bases and J by 11 bases, leaving 24 bases between them. Germline V gene lookup returns CDR1 DFQATT and CDR2 SNEGSKA (reference sequence). The CDR3 has 14 residues. Here the CDR3 reads CSVIPFLGGVFQYF. CDR3 DNA sequence: TGCAGTGTAATCCCTTTTCTGGGTGGCGTTTTTCAGTACTTC.

This chain uses TRBV28 with TRBJ1-2, with 8 bases aligning to TRBD1. Germline CDR1 reads MDHEN; CDR2 reads SYDVKM. The CDR3 covers 14 residues. V shed 5 bases and J 4 bases; nucleotides not matched to a gene: 6. CDR3 bases: TGTGCCAGCAGTCCGGACAGGGCCAGCTATGGCTACACCTTC. This sequence encodes CASSPDRASYGYTF.

This clonotype has just a few counts. The rearrangement joins TRBV6-2 or TRBV6-3 to TRBJ2-5, with 10 bases lining up with TRBD2. Germline V gene lookup returns CDR1 MNHEY and CDR2 SVGEGT. This CDR3 is 13 amino acids long. The J segment lost 8 bases and the V segment lost 8 bases, leaving 8 bases of the junction unmatched. For the CDR3, the DNA is TGTGCCAGCGAACTAGCGGGGCATCCTACCCAGTACTTC. It codes for CASELAGHPTQYF.